This TCR beta chain was captured in a study of blood T cell repertoires in COVID-19. This clone was counted only a few times. The CDR3 extends over 13 amino acids. From germline, CDR1 is SGHDN and CDR2 FVKESK. Trimming removed 1 base from V and 2 bases from J, with 3 bases in between. The table came from immunoSEQ multiplex PCR; TCRdb's copy has only in-frame clones and leaves some out. Of 95,000 to 110,000 clones listed, roughly 89% are singletons. The chain is built from TRBV14 and TRBJ1-5; D gene ambiguous. Sequences were obtained from peripheral blood. This clonotype originated in a human donor in a cohort sampled during active COVID-19. CDR3 in DNA: TGTGCCAGCAGCCAAGGGCGCAATCAGCCCCAGCATTTT. Translation gives CASSQGRNQPQHF.